The clone carrying this T cell receptor (beta chain) was detected many times. No antigen is known for it. TCRbeta library construction was performed incorporating unique molecular identifiers. TCRdb reanalysed the PCR reads using MiXCR and keeps one entry per CDR3 protein. The table has 550,000 to 800,000 distinct CDR3 sequences, about 12% seen once. This specimen belongs to a study of T-cell reconstitution after alpha-beta-depleted transplantation in children. This CDR3 region has 13 residues. V lost 1 base, J lost 2 bases, and 1 base stayed unmatched. Germline CDR1 is DFQATT and CDR2 is SNEGSKA (reference sequence). Study-level results: Reports say that about two months after transplant, the alpha-beta T cells came out of several hundred graft clones that had expanded.

The V call is TRBV20-1, the J call TRBJ2-7; 8 positions agree with TRBD2. The source is a girl aged 2-10 years with congenital amegakaryocytic thrombocytopenia, due to receive a stem cell transplant. The sample consisted of PBMCs, taken before TCRalphabeta/CD19-depleted stem cell transplant. Here the CDR3 reads CSARAGLAYEQYF. The CDR3 region has the DNA TGCAGTGCTAGAGCGGGACTAGCCTACGAGCAGTACTTC.